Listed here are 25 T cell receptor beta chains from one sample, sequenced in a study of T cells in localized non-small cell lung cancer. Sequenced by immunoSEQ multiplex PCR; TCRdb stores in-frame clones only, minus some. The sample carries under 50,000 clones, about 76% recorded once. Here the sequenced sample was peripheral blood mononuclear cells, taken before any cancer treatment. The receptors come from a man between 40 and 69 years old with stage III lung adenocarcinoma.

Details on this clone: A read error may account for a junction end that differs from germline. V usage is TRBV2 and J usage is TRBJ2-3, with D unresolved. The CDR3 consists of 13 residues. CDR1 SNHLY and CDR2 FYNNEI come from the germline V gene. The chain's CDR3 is CASSEPGTYTQYF. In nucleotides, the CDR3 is TGTGCCAGCAGTGAGCCGGGCACATATACGCAGTATTTT. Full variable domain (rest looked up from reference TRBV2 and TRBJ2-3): EPEVTQTPSHQVTQMGQEVILRCVPISNHLYFYWYRQILGQKVEFLVSFYNNEISEKSEIFDDQFSVERPDGSNFTLKIRSTKLEDSAMYFCASSEPGTYTQYFGPGTRLTVL.

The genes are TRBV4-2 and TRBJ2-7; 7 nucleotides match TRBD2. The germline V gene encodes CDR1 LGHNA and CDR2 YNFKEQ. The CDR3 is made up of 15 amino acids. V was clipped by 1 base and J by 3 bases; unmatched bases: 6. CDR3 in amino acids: CASSQVGLADYEQYF. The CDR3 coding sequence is TGTGCCAGCAGCCAAGTAGGCCTAGCGGACTACGAGCAGTACTTC.

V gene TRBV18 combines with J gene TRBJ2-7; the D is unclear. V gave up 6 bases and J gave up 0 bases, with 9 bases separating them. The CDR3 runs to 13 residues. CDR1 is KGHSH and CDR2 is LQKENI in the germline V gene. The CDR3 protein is CASSQQRSYEQYF. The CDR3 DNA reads TGTGCCAGCTCCCAGCAGCGCTCCTACGAGCAGTACTTC.

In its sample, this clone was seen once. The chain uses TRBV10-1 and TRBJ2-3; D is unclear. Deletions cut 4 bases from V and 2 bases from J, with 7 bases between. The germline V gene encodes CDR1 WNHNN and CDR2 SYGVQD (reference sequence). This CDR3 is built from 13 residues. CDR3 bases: TGCGCCAGCAGTGGCCCCGACACAGATACGCAGTATTTT. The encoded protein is CASSGPDTDTQYF.

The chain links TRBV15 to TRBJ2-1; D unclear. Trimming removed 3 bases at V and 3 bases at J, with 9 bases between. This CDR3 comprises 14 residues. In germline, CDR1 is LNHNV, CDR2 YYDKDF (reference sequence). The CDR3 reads CATSRGRNYNEQFF. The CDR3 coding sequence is TGTGCCACCAGCAGGGGCAGAAACTACAATGAGCAGTTCTTC.

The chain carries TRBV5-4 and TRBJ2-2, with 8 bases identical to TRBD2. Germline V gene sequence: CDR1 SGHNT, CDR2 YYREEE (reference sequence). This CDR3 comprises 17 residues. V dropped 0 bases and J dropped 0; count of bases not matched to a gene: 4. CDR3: CASSLAPRGANTGELFF. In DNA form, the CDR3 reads TGTGCCAGCAGCTTGGCCCCGCGGGGGGCGAACACCGGGGAGCTGTTTTTT.

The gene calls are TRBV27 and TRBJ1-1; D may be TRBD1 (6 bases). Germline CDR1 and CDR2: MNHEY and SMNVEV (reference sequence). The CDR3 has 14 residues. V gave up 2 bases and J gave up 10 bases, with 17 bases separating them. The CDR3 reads CASSLVQGYGGAFF. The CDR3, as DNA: TGTGCCAGCAGTTTAGTCCAGGGGTACGGGGGAGCTTTCTTT.

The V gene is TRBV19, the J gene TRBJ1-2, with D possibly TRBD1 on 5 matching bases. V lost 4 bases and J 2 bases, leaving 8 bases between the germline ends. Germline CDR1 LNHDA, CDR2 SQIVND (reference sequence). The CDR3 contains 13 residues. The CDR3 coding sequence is TGTGCCAGTAGTAGGGGACGAAACTATGGCTACACCTTC. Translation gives CASSRGRNYGYTF. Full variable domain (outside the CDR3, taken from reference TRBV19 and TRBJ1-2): DGGITQSPKYLFRKEGQNVTLSCEQNLNHDAMYWYRQDPGQGLRLIYYSQIVNDFQKGDIAEGYSVSREKKESFPLTVTSAQKNPTAFYLCASSRGRNYGYTFGSGTRLTVV.

CDR3 residues: CASSPTESYEQYF. Here the CDR3 DNA reads TGTGCCAGCAGCCCGACAGAGTCCTACGAGCAGTACTTC. The rearrangement links TRBV7-6 to TRBJ2-7; a weak D match, TRBD1 (5 bases). V was pared by 5 bases and J by 1 base, with 9 bases between. This CDR3 contains 13 residues. Germline V gene data show CDR1 as SGHVS and CDR2 as FNYEAQ. The whole variable domain, remainder taken from reference TRBV7-6 and TRBJ2-7, is GAGVSQSPRYKVTKRGQDVALRCDPISGHVSLYWYRQALGQGPEFLTYFNYEAQQDKSGLPNDRFSAERPEGSISTLTIQRTEQRDSAMYRCASSPTESYEQYFGPGTRLTVT.

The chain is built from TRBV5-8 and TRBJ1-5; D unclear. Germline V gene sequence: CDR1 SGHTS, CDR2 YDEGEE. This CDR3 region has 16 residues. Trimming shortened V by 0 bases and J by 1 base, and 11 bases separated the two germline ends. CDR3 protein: CASSLASPHSNQPQHF. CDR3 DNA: TGTGCCAGCAGCTTGGCGTCTCCCCACAGCAATCAGCCCCAGCATTTT.

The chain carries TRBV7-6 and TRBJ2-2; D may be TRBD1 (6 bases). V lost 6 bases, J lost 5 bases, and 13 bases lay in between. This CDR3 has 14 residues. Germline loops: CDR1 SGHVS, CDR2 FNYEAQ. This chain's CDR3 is CASSSDRATGELFF. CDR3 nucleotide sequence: TGTGCCAGCAGTTCGGACAGAGCGACCGGGGAGCTGTTTTTT.

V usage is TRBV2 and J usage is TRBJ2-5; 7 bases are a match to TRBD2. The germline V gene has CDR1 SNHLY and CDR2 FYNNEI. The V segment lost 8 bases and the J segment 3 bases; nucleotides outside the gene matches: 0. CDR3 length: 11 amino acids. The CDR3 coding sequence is TGTGCCAGCCTAGCGGAAGAGACCCAGTACTTC. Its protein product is CASLAEETQYF.

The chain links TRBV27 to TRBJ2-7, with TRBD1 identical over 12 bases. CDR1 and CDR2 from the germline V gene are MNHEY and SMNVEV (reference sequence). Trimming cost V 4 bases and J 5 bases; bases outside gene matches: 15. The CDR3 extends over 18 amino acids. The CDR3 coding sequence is TGTGCCAGCAGTTCCGGCTACTTTCCCGGGACAGGGGGCAACGAGCAGTACTTC. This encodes CASSSGYFPGTGGNEQYF.

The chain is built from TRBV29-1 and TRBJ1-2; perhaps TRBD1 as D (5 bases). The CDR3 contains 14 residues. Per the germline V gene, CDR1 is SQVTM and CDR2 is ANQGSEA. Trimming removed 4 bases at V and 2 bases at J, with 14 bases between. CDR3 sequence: CSVVAGTSNYGYTF. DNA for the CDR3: TGCAGCGTTGTGGCAGGGACGTCGAACTATGGCTACACCTTC.

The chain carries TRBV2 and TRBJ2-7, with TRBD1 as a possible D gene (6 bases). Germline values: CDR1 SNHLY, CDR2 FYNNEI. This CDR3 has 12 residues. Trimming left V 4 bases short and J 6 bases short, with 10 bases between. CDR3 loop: CASSVTGFEQYF. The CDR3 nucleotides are TGTGCCAGCAGTGTAACAGGGTTCGAGCAGTACTTC.

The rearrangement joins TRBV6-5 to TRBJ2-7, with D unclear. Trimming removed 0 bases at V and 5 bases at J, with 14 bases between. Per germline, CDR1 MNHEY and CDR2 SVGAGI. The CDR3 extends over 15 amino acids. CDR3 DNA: TGTGCCAGCAGTTACTCGGGCAGGTTTGTCGACGAGCAGTACTTC. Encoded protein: CASSYSGRFVDEQYF.

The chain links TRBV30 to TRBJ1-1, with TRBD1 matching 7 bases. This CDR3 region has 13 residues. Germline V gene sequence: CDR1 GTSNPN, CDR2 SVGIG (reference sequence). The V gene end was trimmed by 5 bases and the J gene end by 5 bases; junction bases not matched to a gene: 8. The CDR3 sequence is CAWARPQGTEAFF. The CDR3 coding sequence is TGTGCCTGGGCTAGGCCACAGGGGACTGAAGCTTTCTTT.

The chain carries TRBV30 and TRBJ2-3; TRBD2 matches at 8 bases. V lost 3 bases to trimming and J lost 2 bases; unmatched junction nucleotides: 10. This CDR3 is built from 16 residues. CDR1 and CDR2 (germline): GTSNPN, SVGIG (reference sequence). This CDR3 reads CAWRAGTRRFTDTQYF. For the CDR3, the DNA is TGTGCCTGGAGGGCCGGGACTAGGCGTTTCACAGATACGCAGTATTTT.

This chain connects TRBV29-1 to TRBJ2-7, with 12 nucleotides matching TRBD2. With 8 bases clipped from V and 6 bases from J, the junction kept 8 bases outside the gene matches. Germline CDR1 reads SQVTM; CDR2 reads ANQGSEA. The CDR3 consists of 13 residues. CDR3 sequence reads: CSIRTSGVSEQYF. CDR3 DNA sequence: TGCAGCATCCGGACTAGCGGGGTTTCCGAGCAGTACTTC.

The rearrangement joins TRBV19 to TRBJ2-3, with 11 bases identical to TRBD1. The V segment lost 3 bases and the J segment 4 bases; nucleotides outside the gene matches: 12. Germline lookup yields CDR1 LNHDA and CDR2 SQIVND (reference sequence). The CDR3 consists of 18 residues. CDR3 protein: CASSILVDRGRGSDTQYF. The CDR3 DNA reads TGTGCCAGTAGTATTCTAGTGGACAGGGGGCGCGGGTCAGATACGCAGTATTTT.

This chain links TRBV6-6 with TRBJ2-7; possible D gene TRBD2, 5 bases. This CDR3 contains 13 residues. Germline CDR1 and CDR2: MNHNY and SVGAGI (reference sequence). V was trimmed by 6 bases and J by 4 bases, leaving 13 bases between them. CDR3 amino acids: CASRRVTRYEQYF. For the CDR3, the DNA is TGTGCCAGCAGGCGGGTCACTAGGTACGAGCAGTACTTC.

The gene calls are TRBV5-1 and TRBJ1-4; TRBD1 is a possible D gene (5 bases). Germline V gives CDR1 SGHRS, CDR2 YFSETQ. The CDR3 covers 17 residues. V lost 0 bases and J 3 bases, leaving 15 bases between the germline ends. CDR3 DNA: TGCGCCAGCAGCTTGGAGACAGTTTGGGCGCCTAATGAAAAACTGTTTTTT. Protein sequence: CASSLETVWAPNEKLFF.

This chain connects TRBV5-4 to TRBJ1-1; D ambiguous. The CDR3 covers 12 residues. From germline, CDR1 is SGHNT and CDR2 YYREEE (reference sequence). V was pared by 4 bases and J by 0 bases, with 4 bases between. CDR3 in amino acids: CASSVMNTEAFF. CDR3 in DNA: TGTGCCAGCAGCGTCATGAACACTGAAGCTTTCTTT. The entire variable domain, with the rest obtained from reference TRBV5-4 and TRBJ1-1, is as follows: ETGVTQSPTHLIKTRGQQVTLRCSSQSGHNTVSWYQQALGQGPQFIFQYYREEENGRGNFPPRFSGLQFPNYSSELNVNALELDDSALYLCASSVMNTEAFFGQGTRLTVV.

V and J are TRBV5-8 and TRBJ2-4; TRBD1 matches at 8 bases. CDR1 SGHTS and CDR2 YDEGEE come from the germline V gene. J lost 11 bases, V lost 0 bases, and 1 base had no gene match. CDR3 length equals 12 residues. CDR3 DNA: TGTGCCAGCAGCTTGGGGACAGGGCTTCAGTACTTC. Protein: CASSLGTGLQYF.

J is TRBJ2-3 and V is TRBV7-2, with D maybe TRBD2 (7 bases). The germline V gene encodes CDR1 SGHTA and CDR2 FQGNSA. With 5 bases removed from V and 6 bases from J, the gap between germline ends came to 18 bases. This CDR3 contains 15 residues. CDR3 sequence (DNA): TGTGCCAGCAGCCCGAGGGGGGGTACCGGGGATACGCAGTATTTT. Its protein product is CASSPRGGTGDTQYF.